The rows below give T cell receptor beta chains drawn from one sample of a study of T cells in Graves' hyperthyroidism and ophthalmopathy. TCRdb itself ran the multiplex PCR reads through MiXCR, one entry per CDR3 protein. The repertoire holds 200,000 or so distinct CDR3 sequences, with roughly a sixth as singletons. The sequenced material came from blood. The source is a woman aged 45-60 years with Graves' hyperthyroidism. Each CDR3 is given with its conserved first and last residue. A D gene is named only where the DNA matches it firmly. Not every row has a clone size; where given, it reads once, few, many or a size class.

d_call,clone_size,j_call,v_call,cdr3_nt,cdr3_aa
-,-,TRBJ2-2,TRBV12-3/TRBV12-4,TGTGCCAGCGATGCTCCCTCGGCGGGCGGGGAGCTGTTTTTT,CASDAPSAGGELFF
-,many,TRBJ1-1,TRBV3-1,TGTGCCAGCAGCCAAGATCTTTATGGGGCTTTCTTT,CASSQDLYGAFF
-,few,TRBJ2-1,TRBV12-3/TRBV12-4,TGTGCCAGCCACAGCCGGTCCTACAACAATGAGCAGTTCTTC,CASHSRSYNNEQFF
-,once,TRBJ1-1,TRBV29-1,TGCACGGTGGGGGTGAACACTGAAGCTTTCTTT,CTVGVNTEAFF
TRBD2,few,TRBJ2-3,TRBV20-1,TGCAGTGCTAGAAGAGGAGGCGGGAGGGCCCAAGATACGCAGTATTTT,CSARRGGGRAQDTQYF
-,few,TRBJ2-5,TRBV29-1,TGCAGCGTTGAGTATTACGGGTCGGAAGAGACCCAGTACTTC,CSVEYYGSEETQYF
TRBD2,many,TRBJ2-1,TRBV19,TGTGCCAGTAGTAGTAGCGGGAGGCCATACAATGAGCAGTTCTTC,CASSSSGRPYNEQFF
-,many,TRBJ1-2,TRBV6-1,TGTGCCAGCAATTTTGTCGGGAGGCATGGCTACACCTTC,CASNFVGRHGYTF
TRBD2,many,TRBJ2-7,TRBV7-8,TGTGCCAGCAGCATGGGACTAGCGGGGACCTACGAGCAGTACTTC,CASSMGLAGTYEQYF
-,many,TRBJ1-1,TRBV2,TGTGCCAGCAGTGTTTGGCAGGGCGTGTACACTGAAGCTTTCTTT,CASSVWQGVYTEAFF
TRBD2,-,TRBJ2-3,TRBV20-1,TGCAGTGACCTGGACTGGACTAGCGGGAGGGATGATACGCAGTATTTT,CSDLDWTSGRDDTQYF
TRBD1,many,TRBJ1-2,TRBV27,TGTGCCAGCAGTCAGGACAGGGATGACTATGGCTACACCTTC,CASSQDRDDYGYTF
-,few,TRBJ2-7,TRBV4-1,TGCGCCAGCAGCCAAGAAAGGTCACTCCTTTACGAGCAGTACTTC,CASSQERSLLYEQYF
-,-,TRBJ1-4,TRBV12-3/TRBV12-4,TGTGCCAGCAGTTCCGGGGGCACGGAAAAACTGTTTTTT,CASSSGGTEKLFF
-,-,TRBJ2-5,TRBV12-3/TRBV12-4,TGTGCCAGCAGTTTAGCAATGGAGACCCAGTACTTC,CASSLAMETQYF
TRBD1,-,TRBJ1-5,TRBV20-1,TGCAGTGCCCGACAGGGGGGTAAGAGCAATCAGCCCCAGCATTTT,CSARQGGKSNQPQHF
-,many,TRBJ2-3,TRBV28,TGTGCCAGCAGAGGGGGGGGCACAGATACGCAGTATTTT,CASRGGGTDTQYF
-,-,TRBJ2-1,TRBV20-1,TGCAGTGCTAGGACTAGACACAATGAGCAGTTCTTC,CSARTRHNEQFF
-,many,TRBJ2-1,TRBV11-2,TGTGCCAGCAGCCGCGGACGGGAGAGGGTTGAGCAGTTCTTC,CASSRGRERVEQFF
-,few,TRBJ2-6,TRBV7-9,TGTGCCAGCAGCTCTCCTTGGGGTGGGGGCTCTGGGGCCAACGTCCTGACTTTC,CASSSPWGGGSGANVLTF
-,many,TRBJ2-5,TRBV24-1,TGTGCCACCAGTGATTTGCCAGGAGAGACCCAGTACTTC,CATSDLPGETQYF
TRBD2,-,TRBJ2-7,TRBV7-3,TGTGCCAGCAGCCAAGCTAGCGGGAGCCTCAACGCCTACGAGCAGTACTTC,CASSQASGSLNAYEQYF
-,many,TRBJ2-2,TRBV30,TGTGCCTGGACCCGGATTAGCGGTAGTGGCGGGGAGCTGTTTTTT,CAWTRISGSGGELFF
TRBD1,many,TRBJ1-4,TRBV20-1,TGCAGTGCTCGGACAGGGTTGTATGAAAAACTGTTTTTT,CSARTGLYEKLFF
TRBD1,few,TRBJ1-1,TRBV19,TGTGCCAGTAGTGCTCCACAGGGGATGAACACTGAAGCTTTCTTT,CASSAPQGMNTEAFF
TRBD1,few,TRBJ1-5,TRBV6-1,TGTGCCAGCAGGAGAGGACAGGGAGGCAATCAGCCCCAGCATTTT,CASRRGQGGNQPQHF